Below are 5 T cell receptor beta chains sequenced from a single sample in a study of cytomegalovirus exposure and HLA in healthy donors. Both 60 Vbeta primers and 13 Jbeta primers went into the PCR. Libraries were prepared by immunoSEQ multiplex PCR; TCRdb keeps only in-frame clonotypes and omits some of them. This sample has more than 150,000 clones, with approximately 81% found just once. Specimen: PBMCs. These receptors all stem from a woman younger than 30 in good health and CMV-seropositive.

This clone was counted a few times. The chain employs TRBV19 and TRBJ2-2, with D possibly being TRBD2 (7 bases). V was shortened by 6 bases and J by 6 bases, with 11 bases between the two germline ends. The CDR3 loop spans 13 amino acids. Germline loops: CDR1 LNHDA, CDR2 SQIVND (reference sequence). The CDR3 is CASSGGPAGELFF. The CDR3 nucleotides read TGTGCCAGTAGCGGGGGGCCGGCCGGGGAGCTGTTTTTT.

CDR3 in DNA: TGCGCCAGCAGTGAGGCAAACAGGGCCTACGAGCAGTACTTC. It translates to CASSEANRAYEQYF. The chain joins TRBV10-1 to TRBJ2-7; possibly TRBD1 for D (6 bases). V dropped 2 bases and J dropped 2 bases, with 10 bases sitting between them. Per the germline V gene, CDR1 is WNHNN and CDR2 is SYGVQD (reference sequence). The CDR3 is 14 amino acids.

The chain joins TRBV5-1 to TRBJ1-4; a weak D match, TRBD1 (5 bases). The CDR3 runs 15 residues. V shed 1 base and J shed 7 bases, with 14 bases lying between them. Germline values: CDR1 SGHRS, CDR2 YFSETQ. CDR3: CASSLSGRAGEKLFF. CDR3 nucleotide sequence: TGCGCCAGCAGCTTGTCGGGCAGGGCCGGTGAAAAACTGTTTTTT.

V gene TRBV28 combines with J gene TRBJ2-1, with a weak D call TRBD2 (5 bases). The V and J ends lost 5 bases and 2 bases respectively, with 13 bases between them. CDR3 length: 15 amino acids. Germline CDR1 and CDR2: MDHEN and SYDVKM. This CDR3 reads CASSGPGITYNEQFF. Here the CDR3 DNA reads TGTGCCAGCAGTGGACCGGGAATAACCTACAATGAGCAGTTCTTC.

The chain links TRBV7-8 to TRBJ1-6, with D possibly being TRBD1 (6 bases). V lost 8 bases and J lost 4, with 9 bases in between. The germline CDR1 and CDR2 sequences are SGHVS and FQNEAQ. CDR3 length: 13 amino acids. This chain's CDR3 is CASAGAYNSPLHF. Here the CDR3 DNA reads TGTGCCAGCGCAGGGGCTTATAATTCACCCCTCCACTTT.